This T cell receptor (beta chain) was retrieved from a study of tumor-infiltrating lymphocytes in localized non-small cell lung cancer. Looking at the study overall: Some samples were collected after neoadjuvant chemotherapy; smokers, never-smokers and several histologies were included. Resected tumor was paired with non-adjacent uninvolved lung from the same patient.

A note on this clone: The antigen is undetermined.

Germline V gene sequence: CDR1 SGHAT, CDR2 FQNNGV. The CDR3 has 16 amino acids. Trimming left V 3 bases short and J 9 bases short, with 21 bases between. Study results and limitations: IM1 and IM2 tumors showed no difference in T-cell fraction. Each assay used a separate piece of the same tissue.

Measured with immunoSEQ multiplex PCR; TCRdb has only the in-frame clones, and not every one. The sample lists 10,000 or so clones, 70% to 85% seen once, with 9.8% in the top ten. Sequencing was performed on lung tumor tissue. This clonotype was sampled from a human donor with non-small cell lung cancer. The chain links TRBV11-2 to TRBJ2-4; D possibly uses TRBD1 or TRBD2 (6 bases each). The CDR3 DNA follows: TGTGCCAGCAGCTTCGGTGTTGGAGGTGGAGGGGGCATTCAGTACTTC. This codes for CASSFGVGGGGGIQYF.